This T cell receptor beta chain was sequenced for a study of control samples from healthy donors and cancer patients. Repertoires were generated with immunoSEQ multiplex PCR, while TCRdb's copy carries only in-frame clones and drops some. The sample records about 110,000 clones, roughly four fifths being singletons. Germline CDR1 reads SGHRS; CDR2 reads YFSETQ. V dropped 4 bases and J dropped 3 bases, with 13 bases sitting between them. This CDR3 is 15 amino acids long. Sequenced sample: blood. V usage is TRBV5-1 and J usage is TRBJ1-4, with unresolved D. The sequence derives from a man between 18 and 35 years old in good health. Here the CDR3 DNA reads TGCGCCAGCAGCCTACTACCCCCACCTAATGAAAAACTGTTTTTT. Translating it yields CASSLLPPPNEKLFF.